This TCR beta chain was captured by sequencing in a study of lymphopenia after photon versus proton radiotherapy. Broader study findings: Better survival with proton therapy was suggested as possible, not demonstrated. Oligoclonal CD8+ Temra expansion after nadir drove photon patients' diversity drop. A bigger post-nadir fall in TCR diversity correlated inversely with survival time in deceased patients.

The CDR3 runs 15 residues. V gave up 4 bases and J gave up 4 bases, with 18 bases separating them. Germline V gene lookup returns CDR1 SGHDT and CDR2 YYEEEE. Points on this clone: What it binds is not known.

Only in-frame clones appear in the TCRdb table, and some are missing; sequencing was by immunoSEQ multiplex PCR. The repertoire holds 77,000 or so clones, with more than 70% as singletons. The receptor comes from a man aged 55 to 70 with pancreatic cancer. Source: peripheral blood, taken from a patient treated with proton-based radiotherapy. The V gene is TRBV5-6, the J gene TRBJ2-7; TRBD1 might be the D (6 bases). The CDR3 nucleotides read TGTGCCAGCAGCCTTGCTGGACAGAGTTTATACGAGCAGTACTTC. The encoded protein is CASSLAGQSLYEQYF.